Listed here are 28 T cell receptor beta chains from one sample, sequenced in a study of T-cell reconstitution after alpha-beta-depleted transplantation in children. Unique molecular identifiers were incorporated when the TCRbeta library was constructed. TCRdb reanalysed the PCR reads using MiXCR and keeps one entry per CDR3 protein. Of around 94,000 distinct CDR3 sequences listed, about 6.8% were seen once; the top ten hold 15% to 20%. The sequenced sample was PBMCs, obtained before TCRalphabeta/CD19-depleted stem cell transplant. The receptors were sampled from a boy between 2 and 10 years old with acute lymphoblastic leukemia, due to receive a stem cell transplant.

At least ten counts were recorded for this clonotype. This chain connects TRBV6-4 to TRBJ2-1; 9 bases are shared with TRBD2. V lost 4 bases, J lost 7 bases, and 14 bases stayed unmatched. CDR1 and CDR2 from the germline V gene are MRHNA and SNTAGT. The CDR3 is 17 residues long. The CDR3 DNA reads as TGTGCCAGCAGTGCCGTTTCGTATAGCGGGGGCTTGAATGAGCAGTTCTTC. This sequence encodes CASSAVSYSGGLNEQFF.

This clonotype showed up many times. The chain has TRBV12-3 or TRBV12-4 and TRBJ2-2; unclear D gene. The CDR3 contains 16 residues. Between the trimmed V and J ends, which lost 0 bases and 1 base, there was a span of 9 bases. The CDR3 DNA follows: TGTGCCAGCAGTTTAGCCCCTGACATGAACACCGGGGAGCTGTTTTTT. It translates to CASSLAPDMNTGELFF.

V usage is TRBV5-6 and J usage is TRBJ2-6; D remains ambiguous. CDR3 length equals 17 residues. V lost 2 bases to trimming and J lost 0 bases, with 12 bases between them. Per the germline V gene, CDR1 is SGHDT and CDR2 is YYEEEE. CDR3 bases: TGTGCCAGCAGCTTTATTGGACGGAACTCTGGGGCCAACGTCCTGACTTTC. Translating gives CASSFIGRNSGANVLTF.

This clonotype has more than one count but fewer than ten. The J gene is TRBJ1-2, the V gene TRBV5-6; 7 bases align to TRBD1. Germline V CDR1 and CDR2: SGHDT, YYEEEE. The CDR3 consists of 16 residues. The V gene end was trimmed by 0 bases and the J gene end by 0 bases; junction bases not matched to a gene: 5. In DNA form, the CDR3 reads TGTGCCAGCAGCTTGGCAGGGGACAGCGCTAACTATGGCTACACCTTC. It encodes CASSLAGDSANYGYTF.

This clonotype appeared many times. CDR3 protein: CARDRDRGRETQYF. Written as DNA, the CDR3 is TGTGCCAGAGACAGGGACAGAGGGAGAGAGACCCAGTACTTC. The genes are TRBV28 and TRBJ2-5; 7 bases match TRBD1. The V segment lost 9 bases and the J segment 4 bases; nucleotides outside the gene matches: 11. Germline lookup yields CDR1 MDHEN and CDR2 SYDVKM. There are 14 residues in the CDR3.

The CDR3 nucleotides are TGCAGTGCTAGATCCGTGGCAGGAACCAACGTCCTGACTTTC. Translation: CSARSVAGTNVLTF. The chain combines TRBV20-1 with TRBJ2-6, with unresolved D. The germline CDR1 and CDR2 sequences are DFQATT and SNEGSKA (reference sequence). Trimming left V 2 bases short and J 8 bases short, with 13 bases between. The CDR3 runs to 14 residues.

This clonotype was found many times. Written as DNA, the CDR3 is TGCGCCAGCAGCCCCTTGAGGGGACAGGACGTCGCTTTCTTT. Encoded protein: CASSPLRGQDVAFF. The chain recombines TRBV5-1 with TRBJ1-1; 8 bases fit TRBD1. CDR3 length equals 14 residues. The J segment lost 11 bases and the V segment lost 4 bases, leaving 13 bases of the junction unmatched. In germline, CDR1 is SGHRS, CDR2 YFSETQ.

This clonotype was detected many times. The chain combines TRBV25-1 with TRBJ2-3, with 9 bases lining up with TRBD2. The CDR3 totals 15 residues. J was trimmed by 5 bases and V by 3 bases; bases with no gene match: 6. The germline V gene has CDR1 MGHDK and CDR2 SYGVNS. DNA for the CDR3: TGTGCCAGCAGTGACGGACTAGCGAGCCGAGATACGCAGTATTTT. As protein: CASSDGLASRDTQYF.

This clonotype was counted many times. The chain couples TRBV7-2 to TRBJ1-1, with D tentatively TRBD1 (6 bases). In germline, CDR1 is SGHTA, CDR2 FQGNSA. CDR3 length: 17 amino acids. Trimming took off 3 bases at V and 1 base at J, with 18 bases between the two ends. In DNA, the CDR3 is TGTGCCAGCAGCTTGCCCCTTTGGACAGCACAGAACACTGAAGCTTTCTTT. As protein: CASSLPLWTAQNTEAFF.

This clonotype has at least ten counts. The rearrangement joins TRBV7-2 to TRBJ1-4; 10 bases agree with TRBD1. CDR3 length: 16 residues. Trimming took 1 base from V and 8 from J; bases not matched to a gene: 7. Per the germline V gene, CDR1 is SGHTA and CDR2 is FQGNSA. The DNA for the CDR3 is TGTGCCAGCAGCTTAGGTGGGACAGGGGTTGGAGAAAAACTGTTTTTT. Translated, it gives CASSLGGTGVGEKLFF.

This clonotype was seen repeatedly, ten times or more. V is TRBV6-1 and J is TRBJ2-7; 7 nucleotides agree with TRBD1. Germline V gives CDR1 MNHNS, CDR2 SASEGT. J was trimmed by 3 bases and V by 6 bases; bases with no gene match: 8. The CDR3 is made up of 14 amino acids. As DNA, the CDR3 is TGTGCCAGCAGAACGACAGGGATCGTCTACGAGCAGTACTTC. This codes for CASRTTGIVYEQYF.

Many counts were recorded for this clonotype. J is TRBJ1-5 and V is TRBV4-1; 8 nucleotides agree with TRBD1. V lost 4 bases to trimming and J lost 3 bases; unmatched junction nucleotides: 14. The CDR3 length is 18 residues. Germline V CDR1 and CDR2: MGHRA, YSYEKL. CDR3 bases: TGCGCCAGCAGCCTTACTGCCGGGACAGGATTTTTCAATCAGCCCCAGCATTTT. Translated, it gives CASSLTAGTGFFNQPQHF.

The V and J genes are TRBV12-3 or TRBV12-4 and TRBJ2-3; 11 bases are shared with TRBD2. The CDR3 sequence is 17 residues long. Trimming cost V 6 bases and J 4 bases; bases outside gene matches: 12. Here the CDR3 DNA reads TGTGCCAGCAGGGCCATACTAGCGGGGGACTCCCCAGATACGCAGTATTTT. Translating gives CASRAILAGDSPDTQYF.

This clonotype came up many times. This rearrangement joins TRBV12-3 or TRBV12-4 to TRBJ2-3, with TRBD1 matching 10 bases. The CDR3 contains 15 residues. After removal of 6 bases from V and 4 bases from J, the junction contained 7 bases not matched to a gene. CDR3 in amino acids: CASRERQGASDTQYF. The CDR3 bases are TGTGCCAGCAGGGAGAGACAGGGGGCGTCAGATACGCAGTATTTT.

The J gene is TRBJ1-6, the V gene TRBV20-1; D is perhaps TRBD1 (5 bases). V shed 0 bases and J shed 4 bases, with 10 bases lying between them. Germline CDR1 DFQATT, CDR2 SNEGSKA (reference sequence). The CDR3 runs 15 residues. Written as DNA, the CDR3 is TGCAGTGCTAGAGAGGGGCCCTCTTATAATTCACCCCTCCACTTT. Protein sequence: CSAREGPSYNSPLHF.

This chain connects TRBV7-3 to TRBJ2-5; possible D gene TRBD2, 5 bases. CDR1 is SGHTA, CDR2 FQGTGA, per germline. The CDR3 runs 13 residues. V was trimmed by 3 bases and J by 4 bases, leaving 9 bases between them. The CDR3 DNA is TGTGCCAGCAGCTTCGGGATCCGAGAGACCCAGTACTTC. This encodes CASSFGIRETQYF.

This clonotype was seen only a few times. CDR3 loop: CASSYSFSGSTEAFF. For the CDR3, the DNA is TGCGCCAGCAGCTACAGTTTCTCCGGTAGCACTGAAGCTTTCTTT. The chain uses TRBV5-1 and TRBJ1-1, with D uncertain. Between the trimmed V and J ends, which lost 3 bases and 4 bases, there was a span of 16 bases. This CDR3 is built from 15 residues. The germline V gene encodes CDR1 SGHRS and CDR2 YFSETQ. Supplemented by reference TRBV5-1 and TRBJ1-1, the full variable domain reads KAGVTQTPRYLIKTRGQQVTLSCSPISGHRSVSWYQQTPGQGLQFLFEYFSETQRNKGNFPGRFSGRQFSNSRSEMNVSTLELGDSALYLCASSYSFSGSTEAFFGQGTRLTVV.

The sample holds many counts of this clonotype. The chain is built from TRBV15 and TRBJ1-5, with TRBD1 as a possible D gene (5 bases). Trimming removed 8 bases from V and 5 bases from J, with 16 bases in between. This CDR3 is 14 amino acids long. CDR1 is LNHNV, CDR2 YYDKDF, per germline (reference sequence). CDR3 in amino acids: CATVPVGTYQPQHF. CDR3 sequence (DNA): TGTGCCACCGTACCGGTAGGGACCTATCAGCCCCAGCATTTT. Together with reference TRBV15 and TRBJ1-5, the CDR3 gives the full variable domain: DAMVIQNPRYQVTQFGKPVTLSCSQTLNHNVMYWYQQKSSQAPKLLFHYYDKDFNNEADTPDNFQSRRPNTSFCFLDIRSPGLGDTAMYLCATVPVGTYQPQHFGDGTRLSIL.

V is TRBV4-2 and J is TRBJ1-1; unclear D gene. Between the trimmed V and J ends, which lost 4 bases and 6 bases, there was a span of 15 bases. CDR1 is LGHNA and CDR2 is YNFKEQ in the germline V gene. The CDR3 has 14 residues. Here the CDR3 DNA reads TGTGCCAGCAGCCCTGGGCAGCTCAGCTCTGAAGCTTTCTTT. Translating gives CASSPGQLSSEAFF.

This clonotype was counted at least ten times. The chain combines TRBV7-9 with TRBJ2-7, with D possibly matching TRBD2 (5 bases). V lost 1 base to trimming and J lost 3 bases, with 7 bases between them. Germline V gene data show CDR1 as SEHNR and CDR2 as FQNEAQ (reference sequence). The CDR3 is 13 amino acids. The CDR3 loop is CASSLGGVYEQYF. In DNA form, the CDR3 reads TGTGCCAGCAGCTTAGGGGGAGTCTACGAGCAGTACTTC.

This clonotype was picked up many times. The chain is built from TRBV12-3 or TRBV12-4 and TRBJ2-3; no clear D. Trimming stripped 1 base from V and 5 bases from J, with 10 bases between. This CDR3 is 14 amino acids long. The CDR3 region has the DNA TGTGCCAGCAGTTTAGACCTCTCCCGAGATACGCAGTATTTT. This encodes CASSLDLSRDTQYF.

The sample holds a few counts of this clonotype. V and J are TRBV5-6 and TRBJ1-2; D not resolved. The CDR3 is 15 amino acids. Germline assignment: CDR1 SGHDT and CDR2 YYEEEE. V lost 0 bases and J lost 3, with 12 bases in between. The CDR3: CASSLVHGGDYGYTF. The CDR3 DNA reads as TGTGCCAGCAGCTTGGTTCACGGCGGGGACTATGGCTACACCTTC. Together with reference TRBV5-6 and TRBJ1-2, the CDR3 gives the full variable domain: DAGVTQSPTHLIKTRGQQVTLRCSPKSGHDTVSWYQQALGQGPQFIFQYYEEEERQRGNFPDRFSGHQFPNYSSELNVNALLLGDSALYLCASSLVHGGDYGYTFGSGTRLTVV.

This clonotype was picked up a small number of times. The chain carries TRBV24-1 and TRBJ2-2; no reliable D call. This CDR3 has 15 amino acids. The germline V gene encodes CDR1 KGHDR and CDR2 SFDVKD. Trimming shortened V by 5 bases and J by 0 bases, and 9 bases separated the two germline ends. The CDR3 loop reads CATSGDRSNTGELFF. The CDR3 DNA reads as TGTGCCACCAGTGGGGATCGGTCGAACACCGGGGAGCTGTTTTTT.

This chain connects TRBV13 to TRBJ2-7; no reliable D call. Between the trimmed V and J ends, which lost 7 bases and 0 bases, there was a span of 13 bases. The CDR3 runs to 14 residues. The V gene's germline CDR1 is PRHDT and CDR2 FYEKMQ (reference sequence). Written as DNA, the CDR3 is TGTGCCAGCAAGCCCAGGCCCAGCTCCTACGAGCAGTACTTC. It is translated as CASKPRPSSYEQYF.

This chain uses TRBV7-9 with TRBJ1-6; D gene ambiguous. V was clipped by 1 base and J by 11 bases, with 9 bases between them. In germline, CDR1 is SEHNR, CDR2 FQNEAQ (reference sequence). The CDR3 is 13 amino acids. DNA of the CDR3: TGTGCCAGCAGCTTAGTGGAGCAAACACCCCTCCACTTT. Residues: CASSLVEQTPLHF.

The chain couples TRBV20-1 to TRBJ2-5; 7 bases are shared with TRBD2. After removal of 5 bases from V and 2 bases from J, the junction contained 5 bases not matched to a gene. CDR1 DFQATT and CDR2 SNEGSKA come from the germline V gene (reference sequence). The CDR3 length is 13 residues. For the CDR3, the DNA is TGCAGTGCTCGCGGGGGATTTCAAGAGACCCAGTACTTC. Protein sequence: CSARGGFQETQYF.

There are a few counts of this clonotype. CDR3 bases: TGTGCCAACCAGGGATCTGAAGGCTACACCTTC. Translation gives CANQGSEGYTF. The V and J genes are TRBV2 and TRBJ1-2; D might be TRBD1 (5 bases). V gave up 10 bases and J gave up 8 bases, with 14 bases separating them. The CDR3 extends over 11 amino acids. CDR1 is SNHLY and CDR2 is FYNNEI in the germline V gene.

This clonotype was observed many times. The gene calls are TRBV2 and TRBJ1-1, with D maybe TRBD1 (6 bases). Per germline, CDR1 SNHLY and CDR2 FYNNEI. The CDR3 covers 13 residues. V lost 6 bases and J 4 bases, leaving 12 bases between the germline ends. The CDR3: CASRGAGGTEAFF. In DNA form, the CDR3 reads TGTGCCAGCAGGGGGGCGGGGGGCACTGAAGCTTTCTTT.